This T cell receptor beta chain was captured in a study of T cell changes during pregnancy in multiple sclerosis. The CDR3 is made up of 12 amino acids. Between the trimmed V and J ends, which lost 2 bases and 7 bases, there was a span of 11 bases. CDR1 and CDR2 from the germline V gene are GTSNPN and SVGIG (reference sequence). Libraries were prepared by immunoSEQ multiplex PCR; TCRdb keeps only in-frame clonotypes and omits some of them. The data show 85,000 to 120,000 clones, around 93% seen once. The clonotype comes from a female donor with multiple sclerosis, enrolled in a pregnancy study. This chain joins TRBV30 and TRBJ1-2, with D unclear. The source was peripheral blood, collected after pregnancy. CDR3 coding DNA: TGTGCCTGGAGTACGGCAGGACTTGGCTACACCTTC. This codes for CAWSTAGLGYTF.